This T cell receptor (beta chain) was captured in a study of blood T cell repertoires in COVID-19 (dated by TCRdb to between 2020 and 2021). With regard to the full study: Samples from collaborators originated in the United States, Italy and Spain and spanned both the acute and convalescent phases of COVID-19. The material from the prospective study consisted of cDNA or gDNA derived from T cells, B-cell-depleted T cells, or PBMCs. A freely available public database, intended as a resource for researchers studying the immune response to SARS-CoV-2, is where the repertoires were released. Nearly every sample came with metadata listing a de-identified subject ID, COVID-19 status, age in years and sex. Samples came from the ongoing ImmuneRACE study (first 160 participants) plus 1,254 subjects from 6 global collaborators. Deeply sampled blood TCRbeta repertoires from subjects exposed to, actively infected with, or recovered from COVID-19 were included in the dataset. Where available, HLA class I and class II types were taken from metadata supplied by the sample provider and were not determined by assay-based typing.

The collaborating institutions used their own protocols to collect whole blood in K2EDTA tubes. For TCRbeta analysis, collaborators shipped samples in one of three forms: frozen whole blood, isolated PBMCs, or DNA extracted from either of those sample types. About this clone: Its antigen is still unknown. No much larger clonotype is one base removed from it; base qualities were not supplied.

The research as a whole found: The quantity of clinical and demographic metadata differed by source and by participant and was supplied without curation.

TCRbeta CDR3 regions were amplified from genomic DNA using the immunoSEQ Assay, a bias-controlled multiplex PCR. The original pipeline was this. Nucleated cell counts per sample were estimated from amplification of reference gene primers within the assay. To quantify the absolute abundance of each unique TCRbeta CDR3 rearrangement, sequence reads were collapsed and filtered. For each sample, productive Simpson clonality was calculated as the square root of Simpson's diversity index over productive rearrangements. TCRdb took this table from immuneACCESS and kept in-frame rearrangements with V and J called. Such tables lack part of the clones; where checked against another copy, unresolved V genes explain under half of the gap, and the rest is unexplained. V and J calls and clone size come straight from that table; D and trimming were deduced from the DNA. The sample has roughly 230,000 clones on record, around 90% of them singletons. The ten most abundant clones make up 1.5% to 2% of the sample.

This receptor was identified in a man aged 70 or older with acute or convalescent COVID-19. Sequencing input: peripheral blood.

The nucleotides are TGTGCCAGCAGCTTAGGGACTAGCGGGAGTTACGAGCAGTACTTC. Its protein reads: CASSLGTSGSYEQYF. The chain is made from TRBV7-9 and TRBJ2-7; the central 13 bases match TRBD2. CDR1 and CDR2 were assigned from the germline V gene (reference sequence) as SEHNR and FQNEAQ. Ends trimmed: V by 1 base, J by 4 bases; bases unmatched to a gene: 1. The cysteine opens and the phenylalanine closes a CDR3 of 15 amino acids. Of all the DNA, just the CDR3 is kept, 45 bases in frame from base 1.